A selection of T cell receptor beta chains follows, all from one sample in a study of blood T cells in healthy people across ages. TCRdb re-called the 5' RACE reads with MiXCR, one entry per CDR3 protein. The sample holds 800,000 to 1,000,000 distinct CDR3 sequences, about 48% seen once. The sample comprised blood. The receptor set was obtained from a man aged 25-40 years in good health. Both conserved end residues are part of each CDR3. The order of the fields is CDR3 protein, CDR3 DNA, J gene, D gene, V gene, clone size. The D gene is left open where the match is weak. Clone size is shown for a subset of rows, as once, few, many or a class of expanded clone.

CASSLDFSNEKLFF	TGTGCCAGCAGCTTAGATTTCAGTAATGAAAAACTGTTTTTT	TRBJ1-4	NA	TRBV7-2	NA
CASSSLGQATNEKLFF	TGTGCCAGCAGCTCCCTCGGTCAGGCAACTAATGAAAAACTGTTTTTT	TRBJ1-4	NA	TRBV5-6	NA
CANSQEGIYTDTQYF	TGCGCCAACAGCCAAGAGGGGATATACACAGATACGCAGTATTTT	TRBJ2-3	NA	TRBV4-3	NA
CSAGQGSRTDTQYF	TGCAGTGCTGGACAGGGGTCACGCACAGATACGCAGTATTTT	TRBJ2-3	TRBD1	TRBV20-1	NA
CASSYGTGGANEQFF	TGTGCCAGCAGTTATGGGACAGGGGGTGCCAATGAGCAGTTCTTC	TRBJ2-1	TRBD1	TRBV27	NA
CASATLAGGRETQYF	TGTGCCAGCGCTACCCTCGCGGGAGGGAGAGAGACCCAGTACTTC	TRBJ2-5	TRBD2	TRBV5-6	once
CASSQTPAPRTDTQYF	TGTGCCAGCAGCCAAACGCCGGCCCCCCGCACAGATACGCAGTATTTT	TRBJ2-3	NA	TRBV4-2	NA
CASSLFRVQETQYF	TGTGCCAGCAGCTTATTCCGGGTCCAAGAGACCCAGTACTTC	TRBJ2-5	NA	TRBV7-2	NA
CASSRETGYEQYF	TGTGCCAGCTCCCGCGAGACAGGCTACGAGCAGTACTTC	TRBJ2-7	NA	TRBV18	NA
CANSYGTAQETQYF	TGTGCCAACAGTTACGGGACGGCACAAGAGACCCAGTACTTC	TRBJ2-5	NA	TRBV12-3/TRBV12-4	NA
CASSSDQVYGYTF	TGCGCCAGCAGCTCGGACCAGGTCTATGGCTACACCTTC	TRBJ1-2	NA	TRBV5-1	NA
CAWGLAGSRGEQFF	TGTGCCTGGGGACTAGCGGGGAGCCGGGGTGAGCAGTTCTTC	TRBJ2-1	TRBD2	TRBV30	NA
CSATGDSGGSYEQYF	TGCAGTGCTACCGGGGACTCCGGGGGCTCCTACGAGCAGTACTTC	TRBJ2-7	NA	TRBV20-1	NA
CASSEGTGDYNEQFF	TGTGCCAGCAGTGAAGGAACGGGAGACTACAATGAGCAGTTCTTC	TRBJ2-1	NA	TRBV6-1	few
CASRQRPGPGELFF	TGTGCCAGCAGACAAAGGCCCGGGCCCGGGGAGCTGTTTTTT	TRBJ2-2	NA	TRBV2	NA